A selection of T cell receptor beta chains follows, all from one sample in a study of PD-1 blockade in classical Hodgkin lymphoma. Produced via immunoSEQ multiplex PCR; TCRdb's table is partial and in-frame only. The table records around 90,000 clones, more than 70% of them present only once. The material sequenced was peripheral blood mononuclear cells (PBMCs), taken before the fourth cycle of nivolumab. Receptors were obtained from a human donor with classical Hodgkin lymphoma. Both conserved end residues are part of each CDR3.

CDR3 protein,J gene,V gene
CASSQVEGYSYEQYF,TRBJ2-7,TRBV4-2
CASRSDVSGANVLTF,TRBJ2-6,TRBV6-6
CASSQAGISGANVLTF,TRBJ2-6,TRBV25-1
CASSLEIYGYTF,TRBJ1-2,TRBV28
CASSGGVSNQPQHF,TRBJ1-5,TRBV2
CASSPGQGPGNTIYF,TRBJ1-3,TRBV4-3
CASSNPGAALDNEKLFF,TRBJ1-4,TRBV19
CASSFSGGRNEQFF,TRBJ2-1,TRBV5-1
CASTPRGASTDTQYF,TRBJ2-3,TRBV6-6
CASSFRVGRNIQYF,TRBJ2-4,TRBV5-1